This TCR beta chain was found in a study of blood T cell repertoires in COVID-19. TCRdb's copy holds only in-frame clones and misses some; the assay was immunoSEQ multiplex PCR. The table shows about 280,000 clones, with 88% occurring only once. The CDR3 is made up of 14 amino acids. Per the germline V gene, CDR1 is LGHNA and CDR2 is YSLEER. V shed 0 bases, J shed 6 bases, and the junction held 3 bases outside the gene matches. The chain uses TRBV4-3 and TRBJ2-7; TRBD1 matches at 9 bases. Sequencing used PBMCs or T cells enriched from blood (not recorded which). The receptor was isolated from a woman aged 60 to 75 in a cohort exposed to, infected with or recovered from COVID-19 (not recorded which). The CDR3 loop reads CASSQETTGGEQYF. For the CDR3, the DNA is TGCGCCAGCAGCCAAGAGACGACAGGGGGCGAGCAGTACTTC.